The rows below give T cell receptor beta chains drawn from one sample of a study of cytomegalovirus exposure and HLA in healthy donors. The repertoire was sequenced with immunoSEQ multiplex PCR; TCRdb's copy has only in-frame clones and lacks some. The table has 190,000 or so clones, around 86% seen once. The sample taken for sequencing was PBMCs. These receptor sequences come from a man aged 45-60 years in good health and CMV-seronegative. Both conserved end residues are part of each CDR3. The order of the fields is V gene, J gene, CDR3 length, clone size, D gene, CDR3 protein, CDR3 DNA. D genes are given only for firm matches. Not all rows give a size; the values are once, few, many and, for expanded clones, a class.

TRBV10-3	TRBJ2-7	16	.	TRBD2	CAISAALAGVTYEQYF	TGTGCCATCAGCGCCGCTCTAGCGGGAGTCACCTACGAGCAGTACTTC
TRBV29-1	TRBJ2-7	15	.	TRBD2	CSVVGLAGGFDEQYF	TGCAGCGTTGTAGGGCTAGCGGGAGGTTTCGACGAGCAGTACTTC
TRBV7-2	TRBJ2-5	15	.	.	CASSLSIRGYETQYF	TGTGCCAGCAGCTTATCTATAAGGGGGTATGAGACCCAGTACTTC
TRBV28	TRBJ1-2	13	.	TRBD1	CASSFADRETYTF	TGTGCCAGCAGTTTCGCCGACAGGGAGACTTACACCTTC
TRBV5-4	TRBJ2-5	13	few	TRBD2	CATSAGRKETQYF	TGTGCCACCTCAGCGGGGAGGAAAGAGACCCAGTACTTC
TRBV19	TRBJ2-7	16	few	TRBD2	CASRNLAAGGSYEQYF	TGTGCCAGTAGAAACCTAGCAGCGGGGGGCTCCTACGAGCAGTACTTC
TRBV6-1	TRBJ2-7	13	.	TRBD1	CASRRDSTYEQYF	TGTGCCAGCAGGAGGGACAGCACCTACGAGCAGTACTTC
TRBV7-3	TRBJ2-3	15	.	TRBD2	CASSLKLAGEDTQYF	TGTGCCAGCAGCTTAAAACTAGCGGGGGAAGATACGCAGTATTTT
TRBV2	TRBJ2-2	14	.	.	CASSEGLDVGELFF	TGTGCCAGCAGTGAAGGACTAGATGTCGGGGAGCTGTTTTTT
TRBV7-9	TRBJ1-4	14	few	.	CASSLGTVNEKLFF	TGTGCCAGCAGCTTAGGGACAGTTAATGAAAAACTGTTTTTT
TRBV11-2	TRBJ1-1	15	.	TRBD1	CASSLETGRITEAFF	TGTGCCAGCAGCTTAGAGACAGGGAGAATTACTGAAGCTTTCTTT
TRBV7-9	TRBJ1-1	14	.	.	CASSLIQGNTEAFF	TGTGCCAGCAGCTTAATACAGGGTAACACTGAAGCTTTCTTT
TRBV6-5	TRBJ1-1	13	.	.	CASSRDATGNAFF	TGTGCCAGCAGCCGTGACGCTACAGGGAATGCTTTCTTT
TRBV21-1	TRBJ2-7	16	.	.	CASPIVWDRGILEQYF	TGTGCCAGCCCAATCGTGTGGGACAGGGGAATCCTCGAGCAGTACTTC
TRBV7-2	TRBJ1-1	13	few	.	CASSSLDSYEAFF	TGTGCCAGCAGCTCCCTCGACAGCTATGAAGCTTTCTTT
TRBV7-8	TRBJ1-4	17	.	TRBD1	CASSATTGGATNEKLFF	TGTGCCAGCAGCGCTACGACAGGGGGCGCAACTAATGAAAAACTGTTTTTT
TRBV28	TRBJ2-4	14	.	.	CASSLFGRGNIQYF	TGTGCCAGCAGTTTATTCGGTAGGGGAAACATTCAGTACTTC
TRBV2	TRBJ2-7	12	.	TRBD1	CASRDRGNEQYF	TGTGCCAGCAGGGACAGGGGAAACGAGCAGTACTTC
TRBV2	TRBJ2-4	13	.	TRBD1	CASRGQGYNIQYF	TGTGCCAGCAGAGGACAGGGATACAACATTCAGTACTTC
TRBV5-8	TRBJ1-2	17	.	TRBD1	CASSYPGQGSPTKGYTF	TGTGCCAGCAGCTACCCGGGACAGGGCTCCCCCACAAAGGGCTACACCTTC
TRBV29-1	TRBJ1-2	12	.	.	CSAPGQDYGYTF	TGCAGCGCGCCGGGACAAGACTATGGCTACACCTTC
TRBV29-1	TRBJ2-1	14	.	TRBD1	CSVVGTANYNEQFF	TGCAGCGTTGTGGGGACAGCTAACTACAATGAGCAGTTCTTC
TRBV7-3	TRBJ2-5	16	.	.	CASSLYPGRPQETQYF	TGTGCCAGCAGCTTATACCCAGGTCGCCCGCAAGAGACCCAGTACTTC
TRBV27	TRBJ2-2	13	.	.	CASSLLDTGELFF	TGTGCCAGCAGTTTACTCGACACCGGGGAGCTGTTTTTT